This paragraph covers one T cell receptor beta chain sequence. These data originate in a study of control samples from healthy donors and cancer patients. Some clones are missing from TCRdb's copy, which holds only in-frame ones; the method was immunoSEQ multiplex PCR. The repertoire holds approximately 150,000 clones, with around 92% as singletons. Germline CDR1 is ENHRY and CDR2 is SYGVKD. The CDR3 sequence is 15 residues long. Trimming removed 3 bases at V and 1 base at J, with 12 bases between. V is TRBV10-3 and J is TRBJ2-5, with D perhaps matching TRBD2 (6 bases). Sequenced input: blood. The receptor was isolated from a woman aged 40 to 49 in good health. The CDR3 DNA follows: TGTGCCATCAGTGAATTGGGGGACTCCCAAGAGACCCAGTACTTC. As protein: CAISELGDSQETQYF.